This T cell receptor (beta chain) was identified during a study of blood T cell repertoires in COVID-19. Profiled with immunoSEQ multiplex PCR; TCRdb holds only in-frame clones, not every one. The table records tens of thousands of clones, 87% of them present only once. Patients in Seattle were enrolled during active infection, then followed longitudinally. The J segment lost 6 bases and the V segment lost 6 bases, leaving 10 bases of the junction unmatched. Germline V gives CDR1 MNHNY, CDR2 SVGAGI (reference sequence). The CDR3 runs to 16 residues. This sequence joins TRBV6-6 and TRBJ2-1, with TRBD2 matching over 11 bases. Sequenced sample: peripheral blood. The clonotype originates from a woman aged 80 or over with COVID-19, enrolled during active disease. The CDR3 DNA reads as TGTGCCAGCAGCCATAATAGCGGGGGGGCCTCCAATGAGCAGTTCTTC. Protein product: CASSHNSGGASNEQFF.